The sequence of this T cell receptor (beta chain) was determined in a study of CD8+CD57+ T cells in acquired aplastic anemia (dated by TCRdb to the late 2010s). The study in broad terms: Extracted DNA from sorted CD4+ and CD8+ cells averaged around 3.4 ug, ranging from about 0.18 to 27.4 ug. CD8+CD57+ expansion was defined as frequency above the mean frequency observed in healthy subjects. Paper-wide results and their limitations: CD8+ Simpson's diversity did not differ significantly between patients and healthy controls (P=0.060). Over 25 CD8+ CDR3 sequences were found in both patients and controls but appeared to be highly expressed in patients and within the immunodominant clones of the patients.

For CDR1 and CDR2, the germline V gene lists SNHLY and FYNNEI. The CDR3 has 14 amino acids, counting the end cysteine and phenylalanine. The DNA shown is the 42-base CDR3, in frame from base 1. V and J lose 0 bases and 1 base, and a span of 6 bases separates them. Expansion of CD8+CD57+ cells had been shown by flow cytometry in the patients chosen for sequencing. All patients had severe acquired aplastic anemia diagnosed by International Study of Aplastic Anemia and Agranulocytosis and Camitta criteria. At the time blood was sampled, none of the patients had received any therapy. In the study, sorted CD4+ and CD8+ blood T cells from patients with severe aplastic anemia and from healthy subjects underwent deep sequencing of TCR repertoires. Patients were enrolled in the USA under clinicaltrials.gov protocols 00001620, 01623167, 00001397, 00071045, 00081523 and 00961064. Ficoll-Paque density gradient centrifugation was used to isolate peripheral blood mononuclear cells. Before DNA extraction, CD4+ and CD8+ T cells were sorted by FACS or by magnetic beads.

About this clonotype: What this receptor recognizes is not known. Base quality data are lacking; no much larger clone is found one base away.

TCR beta VDJ combination and CDR3 sequence profiling used genomic DNA as the template. An Illumina HiSeq 2000 was used for TCR repertoire sequencing. The paper's data handling went like this. Repertoires were assessed using TRBV/TRBJ rearrangement plots, CDR3 size and DJ length profiles, and Simpson's diversity index. Whichever DNA sequence was most abundant in the deep sequencing data was defined as the immunodominant clone. CDR3 amino acid sequences were checked for sharing across subjects and were also compared against the VDJdb database and published repertoires. Using fastp at Q25 and MiXCR, TCRdb reprocessed the public reads and kept productive beta chains. Under each unique CDR3 protein, matching rows form one entry showing the most common genes and DNA. These V and J calls originate from TCRdb's pipeline instead of the authors' own analysis. The sample table shows 150,000 or so distinct CDR3 sequences, and roughly 49% are seen once. Together, the top ten hold approximately 12% of the sample.

The receptor's source is a human donor with aplastic anemia. The sequenced sample consisted of sorted CD4+, CD8+, or CD8+CD57+ T cells (not recorded which) from PBMCs. Rearrangement joined TRBV2 to TRBJ1-1; no D gene call is confident. The DNA sequence is TGTGCCAGCAGTGAAGCCCCCAAGAACACTGAAGCTTTCTTT. This codes for CASSEAPKNTEAFF.